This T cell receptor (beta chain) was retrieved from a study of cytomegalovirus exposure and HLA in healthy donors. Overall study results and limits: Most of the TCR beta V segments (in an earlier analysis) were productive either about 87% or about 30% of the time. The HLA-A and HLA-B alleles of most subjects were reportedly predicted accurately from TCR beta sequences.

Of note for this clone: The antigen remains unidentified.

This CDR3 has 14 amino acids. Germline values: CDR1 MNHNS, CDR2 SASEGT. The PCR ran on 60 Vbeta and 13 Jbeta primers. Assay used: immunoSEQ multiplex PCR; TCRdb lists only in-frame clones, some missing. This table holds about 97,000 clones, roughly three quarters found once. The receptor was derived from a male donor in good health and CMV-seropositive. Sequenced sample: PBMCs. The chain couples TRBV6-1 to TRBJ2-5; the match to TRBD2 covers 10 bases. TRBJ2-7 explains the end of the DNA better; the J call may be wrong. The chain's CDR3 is CASILAGGGYEQYF. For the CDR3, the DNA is TGTGCCAGCATTTTAGCGGGAGGAGGCTACGAGCAGTACTTC.